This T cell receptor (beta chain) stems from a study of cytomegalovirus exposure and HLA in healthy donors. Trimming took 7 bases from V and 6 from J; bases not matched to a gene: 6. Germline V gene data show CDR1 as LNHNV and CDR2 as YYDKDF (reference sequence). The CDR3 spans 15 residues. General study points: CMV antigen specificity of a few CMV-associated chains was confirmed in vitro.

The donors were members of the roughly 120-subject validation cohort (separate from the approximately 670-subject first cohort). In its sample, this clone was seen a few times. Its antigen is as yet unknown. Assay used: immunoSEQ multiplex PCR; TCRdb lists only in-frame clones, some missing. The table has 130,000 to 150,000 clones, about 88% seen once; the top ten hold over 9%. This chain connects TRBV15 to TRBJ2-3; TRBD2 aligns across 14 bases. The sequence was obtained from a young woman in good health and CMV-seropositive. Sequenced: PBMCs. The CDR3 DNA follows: TGTGCCACCACCCCGACTAGCGGGGGGGCCGATACGCAGTATTTT. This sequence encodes CATTPTSGGADTQYF.